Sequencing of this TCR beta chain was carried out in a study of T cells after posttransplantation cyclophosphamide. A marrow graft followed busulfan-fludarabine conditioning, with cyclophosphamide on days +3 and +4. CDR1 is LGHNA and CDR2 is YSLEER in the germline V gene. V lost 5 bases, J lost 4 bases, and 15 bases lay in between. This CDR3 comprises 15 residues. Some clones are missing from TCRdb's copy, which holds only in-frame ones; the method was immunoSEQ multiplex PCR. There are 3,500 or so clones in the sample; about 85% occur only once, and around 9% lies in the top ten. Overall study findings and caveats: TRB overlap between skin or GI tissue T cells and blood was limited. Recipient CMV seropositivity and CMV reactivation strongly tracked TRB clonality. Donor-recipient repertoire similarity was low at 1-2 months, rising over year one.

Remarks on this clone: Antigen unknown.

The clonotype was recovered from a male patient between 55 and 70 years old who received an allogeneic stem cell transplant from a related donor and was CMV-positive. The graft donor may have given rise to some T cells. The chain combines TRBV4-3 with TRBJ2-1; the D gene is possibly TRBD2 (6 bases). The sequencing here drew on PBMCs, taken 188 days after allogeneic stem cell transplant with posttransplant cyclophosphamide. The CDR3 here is CASSSRASVYNEQFF. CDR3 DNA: TGCGCCAGCAGCTCCCGGGCTAGCGTGTACAATGAGCAGTTCTTC.